Listed below are T cell receptor beta chains from one sample, sequenced in a study of PD-1 blockade in classical Hodgkin lymphoma. The method was immunoSEQ multiplex PCR; TCRdb's version includes in-frame clones alone and lacks a portion of them. In the table there are just over 25,000 clones, around 84% of which are singletons. The specimen was peripheral blood mononuclear cells (PBMCs), collected at baseline. The receptor source for this set is a human donor with classical Hodgkin lymphoma. Both conserved end residues are part of each CDR3. D genes are given only for firm matches. A row's size may be missing; if present it is once, few, many or a size class.

j_call	d_call	clone_size	cdr3_length	v_call	cdr3_aa	cdr3_nt
TRBJ1-1	TRBD1	few	15	TRBV4-1	CASSYKQGASTEAFF	TGCGCCAGCAGCTACAAACAGGGGGCAAGTACTGAAGCTTTCTTT
TRBJ1-3	-	-	17	TRBV7-8	CASSLDPGIFSGNTIYF	TGTGCCAGCAGCTTAGATCCAGGAATATTCTCTGGAAACACCATATATTTT
TRBJ1-3	-	once	14	TRBV11-2	CASRDDIIGNTIYF	TGTGCCAGCAGGGACGACATCATTGGAAACACCATATATTTT
TRBJ2-2	-	-	15	TRBV5-1	CASSLAGKNTGELFF	TGCGCCAGCAGCTTGGCCGGGAAAAACACCGGGGAGCTGTTTTTT
TRBJ2-5	-	few	14	TRBV11-2	CASSPDAISRTQYF	TGTGCCAGCAGCCCAGATGCAATTAGTCGGACCCAGTACTTC
TRBJ2-5	-	-	11	TRBV7-3	CASSDGTIQYF	TGTGCCAGCAGCGACGGGACAATCCAGTACTTC
TRBJ2-1	-	-	13	TRBV4-2	CASSQSRENEQFF	TGTGCCAGCAGCCAAAGCAGGGAAAATGAGCAGTTCTTC
TRBJ1-3	TRBD1	-	15	TRBV4-1	CASSQEAGGGNTIYF	TGCGCCAGCAGCCAAGAGGCAGGGGGTGGAAACACCATATATTTT
TRBJ1-5	-	-	15	TRBV4-3	CASSQAAGGNQPQHF	TGCGCCAGCAGCCAAGCCGCGGGTGGCAATCAGCCCCAGCATTTT
TRBJ2-7	-	few	13	TRBV7-9	CASSPLPNWEQYF	TGTGCCAGCAGCCCACTCCCAAATTGGGAGCAGTACTTC
TRBJ1-2	TRBD1	-	14	TRBV10-3	CAIKGTGGYDGYTF	TGTGCCATCAAAGGGACAGGGGGCTATGATGGCTACACCTTC
TRBJ2-3	TRBD2	-	17	TRBV7-2	CASSPSGLAGYRDTQYF	TGTGCCAGCAGCCCTTCGGGACTAGCGGGGTATAGAGATACGCAGTATTTT
TRBJ2-4	-	-	19	TRBV21-1	CASSKAVVWGGRLKNIQYF	TGTGCCAGCAGCAAAGCGGTAGTGTGGGGGGGCCGCCTAAAAAACATTCAGTACTTC
TRBJ1-3	TRBD1	-	15	TRBV4-1	CASSQTGVFGNTIYF	TGCGCCAGCAGCCAAACAGGGGTTTTTGGAAACACCATATATTTT
TRBJ1-2	-	-	16	TRBV27	CASSFFGQGGLYGYTF	TGTGCCAGCAGTTTTTTCGGGCAGGGCGGGCTCTATGGCTACACCTTC
TRBJ1-1	-	-	15	TRBV5-1	CASSLAPPMNTEAFF	TGCGCCAGCAGCTTGGCCCCCCCTATGAACACTGAAGCTTTCTTT
TRBJ1-1	-	-	15	TRBV6-5	CASSLFGGHWYEAFF	TGTGCCAGCAGCCTCTTCGGAGGACACTGGTATGAAGCTTTCTTT
TRBJ2-2	-	-	13	TRBV5-1	CASSSSWVGELFF	TGCGCCAGCAGCTCCTCGTGGGTTGGGGAGCTGTTTTTT
TRBJ1-1	-	few	13	TRBV7-9	CASSQMENTEAFF	TGTGCCAGCAGCCAAATGGAGAACACTGAAGCTTTCTTT
TRBJ2-7	-	-	10	TRBV23-1	CASSGDRQYF	TGCGCCAGCAGCGGGGACCGGCAGTACTTC
TRBJ2-1	TRBD2	-	15	TRBV9	CASSGLAGSYNEQFF	TGTGCCAGCAGCGGACTAGCAGGCTCCTACAATGAGCAGTTCTTC
TRBJ1-1	-	-	14	TRBV27	CASSFGDGSTEAFF	-
TRBJ1-4	TRBD1	-	15	TRBV4-2	CASSQDRGPNEKLFF	TGTGCCAGCAGTCAAGACAGGGGGCCTAATGAAAAACTGTTTTTT
TRBJ2-7	-	-	11	TRBV7-2	CASSLSYEQYF	TGTGCCAGCAGCCTCTCCTACGAGCAGTACTTC
TRBJ1-1	-	-	13	TRBV5-1	CASSTGQPSEAFF	TGCGCCAGCAGCACCGGACAGCCGAGTGAAGCTTTCTTT
TRBJ2-1	-	-	14	TRBV4-1	CASRPEDIYNEQLF	TGCGCCAGCAGGCCCGAGGACATCTACAATGAGCAGCTCTTC
TRBJ1-2	TRBD1	-	15	TRBV29-1	CSVDEGTALNYGYTF	TGCAGCGTTGATGAGGGGACAGCCTTAAACTATGGCTACACCTTC
TRBJ2-3	TRBD2	few	15	TRBV5-1	CASSPTSGSTDTQYF	TGCGCCAGCAGCCCTACTAGCGGCAGCACAGATACGCAGTATTTT
TRBJ2-2	-	-	15	TRBV5-1	CASSKTALRTGELFF	TGCGCCAGCAGCAAGACCGCCCTGCGCACCGGGGAGCTGTTTTTT
TRBJ1-2	-	once	11	TRBV14	CASSQGYGYTF	TGTGCCAGCAGCCAAGGCTATGGCTACACCTTC
TRBJ2-7	-	-	13	TRBV15	CATSRDRRDEQYF	TGTGCCACCAGCAGAGATCGCAGGGACGAGCAGTACTTC
TRBJ2-1	-	-	15	TRBV18	CASSPFGGGGNEQFF	TGTGCCAGCTCACCATTCGGCGGGGGCGGGAATGAGCAGTTCTTC
TRBJ1-5	TRBD1	-	15	TRBV19	CASRHRDRGNQPQHF	TGTGCCAGTAGGCACCGGGACAGGGGCAATCAGCCCCAGCATTTT
TRBJ2-2	TRBD1	-	15	TRBV5-1	CASSGGTGFTGELFF	TGCGCCAGCAGCGGCGGGACAGGGTTCACCGGGGAGCTGTTTTTT
TRBJ2-3	-	-	15	TRBV5-1	CASSATGAYTDTQYF	TGCGCCAGCAGCGCGACGGGGGCCTACACAGATACGCAGTATTTT
TRBJ1-2	-	-	14	TRBV5-1	CASSVSQANYGYTF	TGCGCCAGCAGCGTGAGTCAGGCTAACTATGGCTACACCTTC
TRBJ2-5	-	-	13	TRBV9	CASSEEPRRTQYF	TGTGCCAGCAGCGAGGAGCCACGAAGGACCCAGTACTTC
TRBJ1-1	-	-	22	TRBV4-3	CASSQDLRDDIWPTPTGTEAFF	TGCGCCAGCAGCCAAGATCTCCGGGACGATATTTGGCCGACACCTACGGGCACTGAAGCTTTCTTT
TRBJ2-7	-	once	14	TRBV6-1	CAGSSGAVTYEQYF	TGTGCCGGCTCCTCTGGGGCGGTGACCTACGAGCAGTACTTC
TRBJ2-7	-	-	16	TRBV19	CASTPPQGPRSYEQYF	TGTGCCAGTACCCCACCCCAGGGGCCAAGGTCCTACGAGCAGTACTTC